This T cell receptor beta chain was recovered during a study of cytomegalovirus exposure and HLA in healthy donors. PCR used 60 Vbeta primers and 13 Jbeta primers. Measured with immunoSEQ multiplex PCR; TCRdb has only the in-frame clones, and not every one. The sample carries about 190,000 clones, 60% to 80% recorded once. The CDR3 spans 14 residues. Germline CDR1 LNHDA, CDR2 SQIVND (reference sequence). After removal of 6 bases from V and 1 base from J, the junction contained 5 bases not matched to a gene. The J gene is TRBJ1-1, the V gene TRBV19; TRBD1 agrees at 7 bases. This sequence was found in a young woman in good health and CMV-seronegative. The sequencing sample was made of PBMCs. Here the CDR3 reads CASRRDSANTEAFF. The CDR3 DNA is TGTGCCAGTAGACGGGACAGTGCGAACACTGAAGCTTTCTTT.